The source of this T cell receptor beta chain is a study of shared clonotypes between healthy human individuals. This clone was observed once. Distinct nucleotide sequences in the sample also encode this CDR3. V was pared by 1 base and J by 6 bases, with 6 bases between. CDR1 and CDR2 (germline): KGHSH, LQKENI. The CDR3 spans 13 residues. Free of recent acute infections or vaccinations, the donors were healthy HIV-negative adults. Splitting of CD4+ cells produced CD45RA+ naive and CD45RA-negative memory subsets. At deep level, the assay was performed. Clones were read by immunoSEQ multiplex PCR, and TCRdb kept only the in-frame ones, dropping some. The table lists 2 million to 2.5 million clones, approximately 90% of them singletons.

This TCR was sampled from a man aged 18 to 35 in good health. Some clones in this sample may be carry-over from other donors' samples. Material for sequencing was naive CD4+ T cells from PBMCs. The subset was: CD45RA+ positively selected. This chain connects TRBV18 to TRBJ2-2; D is unclear. Here the CDR3 DNA reads TGTGCCAGCTCACCACAGGGATCCGGGGAGCTGTTTTTT. This codes for CASSPQGSGELFF.